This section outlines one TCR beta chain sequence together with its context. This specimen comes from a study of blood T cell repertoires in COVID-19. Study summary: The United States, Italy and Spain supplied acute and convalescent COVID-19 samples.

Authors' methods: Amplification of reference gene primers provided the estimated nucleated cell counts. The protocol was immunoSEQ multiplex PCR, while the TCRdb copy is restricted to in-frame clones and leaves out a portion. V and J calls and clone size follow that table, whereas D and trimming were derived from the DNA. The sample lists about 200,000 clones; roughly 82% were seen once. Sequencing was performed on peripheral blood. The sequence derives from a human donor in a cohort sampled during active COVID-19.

CDR3 sequence reads: CASSPQREMVTDTQYF. For the CDR3, the DNA is TGTGCCAGCAGTCCACAGCGGGAGATGGTCACAGATACGCAGTATTTT. The chain is built from TRBV28 and TRBJ2-3; 8 bases agree with TRBD2. Germline trimming cut 5 bases from V and 2 bases from J; bases unmatched to any gene: 9. Per the germline V gene, CDR1 is MDHEN and CDR2 is SYDVKM. The CDR3 runs 16 residues. The whole variable domain, filled in from reference TRBV28 and TRBJ2-3, reads DVKVTQSSRYLVKRTGEKVFLECVQDMDHENMFWYRQDPGLGLRLIYFSYDVKMKEKGDIPEGYSVSREKKERFSLILESASTNQTSMYLCASSPQREMVTDTQYFGPGTRLTVL.